These 26 T cell receptor beta chains share one sample of origin, sequenced in a study of blood T cells in healthy people across ages. Sample-barcoded 5' priming and a J-beta primer mix drove a second PCR of roughly 6 to 12 cycles. From the 5' RACE reads, TCRdb called clonotypes with MiXCR, one entry per CDR3 protein. The sample yields under 800,000 distinct CDR3 sequences, around 21% seen once. Source material: blood. The source is a man between 65 and 85 years old in good health.

This clonotype occurred a few times. The V call is TRBV12-3 or TRBV12-4, the J call TRBJ2-1; 7 bases map to TRBD2. Trimming cost V 6 bases and J 4 bases; bases outside gene matches: 9. The CDR3 has 15 residues. In DNA, the CDR3 is TGTGCCAGCAGCCTACTAGCGCCAGCTTACAATGAGCAGTTCTTC. It yields the protein CASSLLAPAYNEQFF.

This clonotype was counted a few times. The chain has TRBV24-1 and TRBJ1-2; 9 bases align to TRBD1. CDR3 length: 13 residues. The trim removed 4 bases at V and 7 bases at J, leaving 3 bases unmatched. Germline CDR1 is KGHDR and CDR2 is SFDVKD. The CDR3 loop is CATSEWDRVGYTF. CDR3 bases: TGTGCCACCAGTGAGTGGGACAGGGTTGGCTACACCTTC.

The chain recombines TRBV20-1 with TRBJ2-5, with 8 positions matching TRBD2. The DNA end is a closer match to TRBJ2-7, so the J assignment may be wrong. The CDR3 spans 15 residues. CDR1 is DFQATT and CDR2 is SNEGSKA in the germline V gene (reference sequence). In nucleotides, the CDR3 is TGCAGTGCTAGGTCCGTTACTAGCGGAACCTACGAGCAGTACTTC. Its protein is CSARSVTSGTYEQYF.

This clonotype was counted at least ten times. The gene calls are TRBV29-1 and TRBJ1-1; 7 nucleotides agree with TRBD1. The CDR3 runs to 14 residues. V lost 6 bases to trimming and J lost 1 base; unmatched junction nucleotides: 8. The V gene's germline CDR1 is SQVTM and CDR2 ANQGSEA. The CDR3 is CSVTVGTANTEAFF. DNA of the CDR3: TGCAGCGTGACTGTCGGGACAGCGAACACTGAAGCTTTCTTT.

This clonotype was found once. The CDR3 DNA sequence: TGTGCCAGCAGCAAATCTGAGGGGGACACTGAAGCTTTCTTT. This sequence encodes CASSKSEGDTEAFF. This chain joins TRBV21-1 and TRBJ1-1; the table calls TRBD1, which could not be checked here. TRBV21-1 has pseudogene status. The length of the CDR3 is 14 residues.

This clonotype was recorded a few times. The CDR3 DNA follows: TGCAGTGCCCCTAGGTCTAGCTCCTACGAGCAGTACTTC. This translates into CSAPRSSSYEQYF. The chain couples TRBV20-1 to TRBJ2-7, with D unclear. The germline V and J ends were trimmed by 6 bases and 0 bases, with 12 bases remaining between them. Germline V lookup: CDR1 DFQATT, CDR2 SNEGSKA (reference sequence). The CDR3 totals 13 residues.

The chain combines TRBV7-6 with TRBJ2-3; 8 bases match TRBD1. This CDR3 is built from 16 residues. CDR1 and CDR2 (germline): SGHVS, FNYEAQ. After removal of 5 bases from V and 0 bases from J, the junction contained 7 bases not matched to a gene. The CDR3 here is CASSRGTGISTDTQYF. The CDR3 DNA is TGTGCCAGCAGCCGAGGGACAGGAATAAGCACAGATACGCAGTATTTT.

This clonotype appeared a few times. The gene calls are TRBV10-3 and TRBJ1-4; no definite D call. Germline V gives CDR1 ENHRY, CDR2 SYGVKD. The CDR3 extends over 12 amino acids. The V gene lost 0 bases and the J gene lost 5 bases, with 1 base spanning the gap. In nucleotides, the CDR3 is TGTGCCATCAGTGAGTCAAATGAAAAACTGTTTTTT. Translating it yields CAISESNEKLFF.

A few counts support this clonotype. The chain uses TRBV6-5 and TRBJ2-7; 8 bases are shared with TRBD1. This CDR3 spans 16 amino acids. The germline V gene has CDR1 MNHEY and CDR2 SVGAGI. V shed 2 bases and J 4 bases; nucleotides not matched to a gene: 10. The CDR3: CASSYGSGRGPYEQYF. The CDR3 DNA sequence: TGTGCCAGCAGTTACGGTTCGGGCAGGGGGCCGTACGAGCAGTACTTC.

This clonotype was seen a few times. The V and J genes are TRBV5-1 and TRBJ2-1, with D maybe TRBD1 (5 bases). Per the germline V gene, CDR1 is SGHRS and CDR2 is YFSETQ. Trimming shortened V by 4 bases and J by 5 bases, and 22 bases separated the two germline ends. The CDR3 covers 17 residues. CDR3 residues: CASSPRGQGRVHNEQFF. In DNA, the CDR3 is TGCGCCAGCAGCCCACGAGGTCAGGGAAGGGTCCACAATGAGCAGTTCTTC.

This clonotype was seen a handful of times. V and J are TRBV7-8 and TRBJ2-3; D remains unclear. CDR3 length equals 15 residues. CDR1 is SGHVS, CDR2 FQNEAQ, per germline. V lost 0 bases, J lost 2 bases, and 9 bases lay in between. The CDR3 DNA reads as TGTGCCAGCAGCTTAGCATTGAGCGACACAGATACGCAGTATTTT. Translating gives CASSLALSDTDTQYF.

Ten or more counts support this clonotype. The genes are TRBV20-1 and TRBJ2-5; the match to TRBD2 covers 8 bases. This CDR3 is built from 17 residues. Germline loops: CDR1 DFQATT, CDR2 SNEGSKA (reference sequence). V trimming: 5 bases; J trimming: 4 bases; junction bases outside the gene matches: 18. For the CDR3, the DNA is TGCAGTGCTCCCCCCAGGGGATGGAGCGGGAGCTCAGAGACCCAGTACTTC. Amino acid sequence: CSAPPRGWSGSSETQYF.

This rearrangement joins TRBV20-1 to TRBJ2-7; D call uncertain. The germline V gene encodes CDR1 DFQATT and CDR2 SNEGSKA (reference sequence). This CDR3 comprises 14 residues. The V gene lost 2 bases and the J gene lost 3 bases, with 14 bases spanning the gap. CDR3 nucleotides: TGCAGTGCTAGACCAAACGAGCTCAGCTACGAGCAGTACTTC. It yields the protein CSARPNELSYEQYF.

The chain uses TRBV20-1 and TRBJ2-5, with TRBD1 matching over 9 bases. This CDR3 has 15 amino acids. V lost 0 bases, J lost 10 bases, and 12 bases stayed unmatched. Germline V gives CDR1 DFQATT, CDR2 SNEGSKA (reference sequence). CDR3 loop: CSARDTGTGTLSQYF. The CDR3 DNA reads as TGCAGTGCTAGAGACACCGGGACAGGGACTTTGAGCCAGTACTTC.

The rearrangement joins TRBV20-1 to TRBJ2-5, with D tentatively TRBD1 (5 bases). The CDR3 covers 13 residues. V was trimmed by 3 bases and J by 2 bases, leaving 10 bases between them. Germline CDR1 is DFQATT and CDR2 is SNEGSKA (reference sequence). CDR3 amino acids: CSARGQQQETQYF. The CDR3 DNA reads as TGCAGTGCTAGGGGGCAGCAACAAGAGACCCAGTACTTC.

J is TRBJ2-3 and V is TRBV4-3; D is unresolved. Germline lookup yields CDR1 LGHNA and CDR2 YSLEER. V was clipped by 0 bases and J by 4 bases, with 11 bases between them. The CDR3 has 15 amino acids. The CDR3 here is CASSQDSHGADTQYF. DNA of the CDR3: TGCGCCAGCAGCCAAGACTCTCATGGGGCAGATACGCAGTATTTT.

This clonotype was observed a single time. The chain uses TRBV7-2 and TRBJ2-5, with 9 bases lining up with TRBD2. The J call is in doubt because the DNA end fits TRBJ2-7 better. Germline assignment: CDR1 SGHTA and CDR2 FQGNSA. The CDR3 extends over 17 amino acids. CDR3 in amino acids: CASSSAEASGATYEQYF. CDR3 sequence (DNA): TGTGCCAGCAGCTCGGCCGAAGCTAGCGGGGCCACCTACGAGCAGTACTTC.

This clonotype turned up a few times. The chain links TRBV20-1 to TRBJ2-5; D unresolved. Near its end, the DNA agrees better with TRBJ2-1, so the J call may be wrong. The germline CDR1 and CDR2 sequences are DFQATT and SNEGSKA (reference sequence). The CDR3 has 13 amino acids. The CDR3 DNA follows: TGCAGTGCTAGAGGCCTCAAACCGGAGGAGCAGTTCTTC. Its protein product is CSARGLKPEEQFF.

The chain has TRBV7-9 and TRBJ1-2, with D uncertain. Trimming took off 0 bases at V and 8 bases at J, with 10 bases between the two ends. The germline gives CDR1 SEHNR, CDR2 FQNEAQ (reference sequence). CDR3 size: 13 residues. The CDR3 loop is CASSLAAGEGYTF. The CDR3 DNA reads TGTGCCAGCAGCTTAGCCGCAGGCGAGGGCTACACCTTC.

This chain's CDR3 is CSVNRGTGNEQFF. The CDR3 DNA reads TGCAGCGTTAACAGGGGTACGGGCAATGAGCAGTTCTTC. The chain combines TRBV29-1 with TRBJ2-1; 7 positions agree with TRBD1. From germline, CDR1 is SQVTM and CDR2 ANQGSEA. This CDR3 contains 13 residues. V shed 5 bases and J 6 bases; nucleotides not matched to a gene: 7.

Worth noting for this clonotype: Just one base apart from a much larger clone, this may be a read error. The CDR3 is CASGAGLLNGELFF. CDR3 coding DNA: TGTGCTAGCGGGGCAGGACTACTCAACGGGGAGCTGTTTTTT. The rearrangement uses TRBV7-7 and TRBJ2-2; 8 nucleotides align to TRBD2. This CDR3 region has 14 residues. From germline, CDR1 is SSHAT and CDR2 FNYEAQ (reference sequence).

Here the CDR3 reads CASSLTLSGNTIYF. The CDR3 DNA reads TGTGCCAGCAGTTTGACACTCTCTGGAAACACCATATATTTT. V usage is TRBV12-3 or TRBV12-4 and J usage is TRBJ1-3; D is ambiguous. The CDR3 extends over 14 amino acids. Trimming shortened V by 3 bases and J by 0 bases, and 6 bases separated the two germline ends.

V gene TRBV20-1 combines with J gene TRBJ2-7, with D maybe TRBD1 (5 bases). Trimming removed 4 bases at V and 4 bases at J, with 14 bases between. The V gene's germline CDR1 is DFQATT and CDR2 SNEGSKA (reference sequence). The CDR3 loop spans 13 amino acids. For the CDR3, the DNA is TGCAGTGCTACAGGGCCTGCCAATTACGAGCAGTACTTC. Its protein product is CSATGPANYEQYF.

This clonotype was picked up a small number of times. V and J are TRBV20-1 and TRBJ1-1; TRBD1 might be the D (5 bases). The CDR3 consists of 13 residues. V gave up 6 bases and J gave up 4 bases, with 15 bases separating them. CDR1 and CDR2 from the germline V gene are DFQATT and SNEGSKA (reference sequence). CDR3 residues: CSASRGSGTEAFF. The CDR3 region has the DNA TGCAGTGCATCGAGGGGATCGGGCACTGAAGCTTTCTTT.

On this clonotype itself: A much larger clonotype is one base distant, so this may be a read error. The chain couples TRBV12-3 or TRBV12-4 to TRBJ2-3; D is unresolved. Trimming removed 6 bases from V and 0 bases from J, with 4 bases in between. The CDR3 is made up of 12 amino acids. CDR3 in amino acids: CASSNSTDTQYF. The CDR3 nucleotides are TGTGCCAGCAGCAATAGCACAGATACGCAGTATTTT.

This clonotype was detected only a few times. At one end the junction does not follow the germline gene, possibly because of a read error. The V gene is TRBV28, the J gene TRBJ2-5; no firm D call. Germline V CDR1 and CDR2: MDHEN, SYDVKM. This CDR3 region has 12 residues. The CDR3 DNA follows: TGTGCCAGCAGTTCCCTCCCCGGCGTGAAGGACTTC. Translating gives CASSSLPGVKDF.